The 19 T cell receptor beta chains given below trace back to one sample, sequenced in a study of control samples from healthy donors and cancer patients. Data came from immunoSEQ multiplex PCR; TCRdb stores just in-frame clones and leaves some out. The sample holds roughly 120,000 clones, about 83% seen once. Source material: blood. These receptors came from a man aged 25-45 years in good health.

This clone was observed a single time. This sequence joins TRBV30 and TRBJ1-5, with 10 bases matching TRBD1. Germline V gene sequence: CDR1 GTSNPN, CDR2 SVGIG (reference sequence). This CDR3 region has 16 residues. The ends lost 5 bases at V and 5 bases at J; junction bases unmatched: 12. The CDR3 bases are TGTGCCTGGGGGGGACAGGGGAAGAGCGGACATCAGCCCCAGCATTTT. Its translation is CAWGGQGKSGHQPQHF.

J is TRBJ1-1 and V is TRBV7-9, with 10 bases matching TRBD1. The germline gives CDR1 SEHNR, CDR2 FQNEAQ (reference sequence). V dropped 3 bases and J dropped 4; count of bases not matched to a gene: 2. This CDR3 region has 14 residues. The DNA of the CDR3 is TGTGCCAGCAGCTTTTGGACAGGGGGCACTGAAGCTTTCTTT. This codes for CASSFWTGGTEAFF.

V gene TRBV7-9 combines with J gene TRBJ2-3, with D possibly matching TRBD2 (6 bases). This CDR3 contains 16 residues. V lost 5 bases and J lost 0, with 15 bases in between. Germline CDR1 is SEHNR and CDR2 is FQNEAQ (reference sequence). In nucleotides, the CDR3 is TGTGCCAGCAGCATTCCTCTAGCGCCCAGCACAGATACGCAGTATTTT. Translating gives CASSIPLAPSTDTQYF.

The genes are TRBV3-1 (or the pseudogene TRBV3-2) and TRBJ2-3, with 16 bases identical to TRBD2. The CDR3 has 18 amino acids. Germline assignment: CDR1 LGHDT and CDR2 YNNKEL (reference sequence). V shed 4 bases, J shed 6 bases, and the junction held 10 bases outside the gene matches. In DNA, the CDR3 is TGTGCCAGCAGCCGAACACCGGGACTAGCGGGGGGGCTCGATACGCAGTATTTT. It codes for CASSRTPGLAGGLDTQYF.

This chain joins TRBV5-8 and TRBJ2-7; D gene uncertain. V was pared by 0 bases and J by 7 bases, with 11 bases between. The CDR3 is 13 amino acids. Per the germline V gene, CDR1 is SGHTS and CDR2 is YDEGEE. The CDR3 coding sequence is TGTGCCAGCAGCTTGGAGGTGAGGAAGGAGCAGTACGTC. This codes for CASSLEVRKEQYV.

The CDR3 DNA is TGCGCCAGCAGACCTAGACAGGCGATGAACACTGAAGCTTTCTTT. Translation: CASRPRQAMNTEAFF. The chain couples TRBV5-1 to TRBJ1-1; a possible D gene is TRBD1 (6 bases). CDR1 is SGHRS, CDR2 YFSETQ, per germline. V dropped 5 bases and J dropped 0 bases, with 14 bases sitting between them. The CDR3 runs to 15 residues. The full variable domain, rest sourced from reference TRBV5-1 and TRBJ1-1, is KAGVTQTPRYLIKTRGQQVTLSCSPISGHRSVSWYQQTPGQGLQFLFEYFSETQRNKGNFPGRFSGRQFSNSRSEMNVSTLELGDSALYLCASRPRQAMNTEAFFGQGTRLTVV.

The gene calls are TRBV19 and TRBJ1-2; a weak D match, TRBD1 (5 bases). V lost 4 bases to trimming and J lost 1 base, with 10 bases between them. The CDR3 has 14 residues. Germline CDR1 reads LNHDA; CDR2 reads SQIVND (reference sequence). For the CDR3, the DNA is TGTGCCAGTAGTACCGGGACCTTTAACTATGGCTACACCTTC. Translation: CASSTGTFNYGYTF.

This rearrangement joins TRBV3-1 (or the pseudogene TRBV3-2) to TRBJ2-7; D gene uncertain. CDR1 and CDR2 (germline): LGHDT, YNNKEL (reference sequence). CDR3 length: 12 amino acids. V lost 4 bases, J lost 4 bases, and 8 bases lay in between. The CDR3: CASSPPSYEQYF. CDR3 DNA sequence: TGTGCCAGCAGCCCCCCTTCGTACGAGCAGTACTTC.

The chain carries TRBV4-1 and TRBJ2-4, with a possible D match to TRBD2 (6 bases). Germline V gene sequence: CDR1 MGHRA, CDR2 YSYEKL. Trimming shortened V by 4 bases and J by 8 bases, and 15 bases separated the two germline ends. The length of the CDR3 is 14 residues. CDR3 in amino acids: CASSRVGTGDIQYF. Here the CDR3 DNA reads TGCGCCAGCAGCCGCGTGGGGACGGGAGACATTCAGTACTTC.

This chain joins TRBV2 and TRBJ1-5; no reliable D call. The V and J ends lost 8 bases and 4 bases respectively, with 15 bases between them. The CDR3 consists of 14 residues. Germline CDR1 is SNHLY and CDR2 is FYNNEI. Written as DNA, the CDR3 is TGTGCCAGCTCCCCAAGGAGGGTTAATCAGCCCCAGCATTTT. Translating gives CASSPRRVNQPQHF.

The V call is TRBV27, the J call TRBJ2-1, with D unresolved. Germline V gene sequence: CDR1 MNHEY, CDR2 SMNVEV (reference sequence). Trimming pared 5 bases from V and 4 bases from J, leaving 9 bases between. The CDR3 extends over 13 amino acids. CDR3 sequence reads: CASSHAGYNEQFF. The CDR3 DNA sequence: TGTGCCAGCAGTCACGCCGGGTACAATGAGCAGTTCTTC.

The V and J genes are TRBV12-3 or TRBV12-4 and TRBJ2-1, with D uncertain. Trimming took off 7 bases at V and 4 bases at J, with 8 bases between the two ends. There are 12 residues in the CDR3. The CDR3 is CASIARYNEQFF. The CDR3 region has the DNA TGTGCCAGCATAGCTAGATACAATGAGCAGTTCTTC.

This clone was found once. This chain links TRBV4-1 with TRBJ2-3, with D perhaps assigned TRBD1 or TRBD2 (5 bases each). This CDR3 spans 17 amino acids. Looked up from germline, CDR1 is MGHRA and CDR2 is YSYEKL. Trimming cost V 4 bases and J 0 bases, with 17 bases left between them. CDR3 in DNA: TGCGCCAGCAGCCGCGTCATCAGAGGGGCTAGCACAGATACGCAGTATTTT. Translating gives CASSRVIRGASTDTQYF.

The gene calls are TRBV12-3 or TRBV12-4 and TRBJ1-6; no clear D gene. The germline V and J ends were trimmed by 1 base and 8 bases, with 3 bases remaining between them. This CDR3 has 12 amino acids. The CDR3 region has the DNA TGTGCCAGCAGTTTAGTTGATTCACCCCTCCACTTT. Translation: CASSLVDSPLHF.

The chain recombines TRBV3-1 (or the pseudogene TRBV3-2) with TRBJ1-5; D remains unclear. V was clipped by 0 bases and J by 7 bases, with 7 bases between them. Germline values: CDR1 LGHDT, CDR2 YNNKEL (reference sequence). This CDR3 comprises 13 residues. The CDR3 loop is CASSQDIRQPQHF. The CDR3 bases are TGTGCCAGCAGCCAAGATATCCGACAGCCCCAGCATTTT.

The chain couples TRBV5-1 to TRBJ1-3; unclear D gene. CDR1 is SGHRS, CDR2 YFSETQ, per germline. The V end was cut by 2 bases, the J end by 0 bases, with 12 bases between. CDR3 length equals 16 residues. The CDR3 bases are TGCGCCAGCAGCTTCGGACGGCCTAGCTCTGGAAACACCATATATTTT. It yields the protein CASSFGRPSSGNTIYF.

The V gene is TRBV6-6, the J gene TRBJ2-1; 11 bases match TRBD2. With V trimmed by 5 bases and J by 4 bases, 4 bases remained unmatched. This CDR3 has 15 residues. Germline CDR1 is MNHNY and CDR2 is SVGAGI (reference sequence). CDR3 bases: TGTGCCAGCAGTGCGCTAGCGGGGGGTTACAATGAGCAGTTCTTC. It is translated as CASSALAGGYNEQFF.

The rearrangement joins TRBV18 to TRBJ1-5, with D perhaps matching TRBD1 (6 bases). Germline loops: CDR1 KGHSH, CDR2 LQKENI. V lost 6 bases to trimming and J lost 1 base, with 10 bases between them. The CDR3 is 14 amino acids. CDR3 in DNA: TGTGCCAGCTCTCTGGACAGAAGCAATCAGCCCCAGCATTTT. Protein product: CASSLDRSNQPQHF.

The gene calls are TRBV7-9 and TRBJ1-6; TRBD1 is a possible D gene (5 bases). V was shortened by 11 bases and J by 8 bases, with 22 bases between the two germline ends. The CDR3 sequence is 15 residues long. CDR1 is SEHNR and CDR2 is FQNEAQ in the germline V gene (reference sequence). The CDR3 spells CAYGRGSTTDSPLHF. CDR3 in DNA: TGTGCCTACGGACGGGGCTCCACAACCGATTCACCCCTCCACTTT.